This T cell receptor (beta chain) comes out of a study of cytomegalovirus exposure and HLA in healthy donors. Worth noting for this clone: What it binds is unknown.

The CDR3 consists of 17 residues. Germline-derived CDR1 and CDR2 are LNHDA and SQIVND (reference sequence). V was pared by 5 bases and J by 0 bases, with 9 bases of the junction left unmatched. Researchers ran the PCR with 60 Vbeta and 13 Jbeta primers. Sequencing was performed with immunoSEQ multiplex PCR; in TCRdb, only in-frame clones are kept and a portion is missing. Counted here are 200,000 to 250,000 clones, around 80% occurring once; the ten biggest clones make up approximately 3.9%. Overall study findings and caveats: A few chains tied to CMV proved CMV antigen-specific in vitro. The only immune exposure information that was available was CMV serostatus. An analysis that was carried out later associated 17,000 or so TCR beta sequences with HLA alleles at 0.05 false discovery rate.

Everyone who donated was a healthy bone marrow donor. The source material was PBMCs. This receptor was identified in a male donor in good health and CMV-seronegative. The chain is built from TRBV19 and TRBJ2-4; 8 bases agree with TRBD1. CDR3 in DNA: TGTGCCAGTAGTCTCGACAGGGGAGCCCTAGCCAAAAACATTCAGTACTTC. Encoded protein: CASSLDRGALAKNIQYF.